This T cell receptor (beta chain) was found in a study of metastatic and nonmetastatic thyroid tumors (dated by TCRdb to about 2020). In terms of the full investigation: For patients with malignant and with benign thyroid disease, the researchers compared repertoires between peripheral blood samples and tumor or nodule tissue samples. Study-wide conclusions, independent of this receptor: In both blood and tumor samples, TCR beta diversity was reported to be significantly higher in malignant tumors than in benign nodules.

Reading the germline V gene (reference sequence) gives CDR1 MNHEY and CDR2 SMNVEV. Including cysteine and phenylalanine, the CDR3 has 14 amino acids. Here the CDR3 DNA is all that survives: 42 bases in frame from base 1. Before undergoing thyroid surgery, none of the patients had been given any kind of treatment. The study retrospectively analysed patient clinical samples collected from the early 2010s to the late 2010s using T-cell receptor beta sequencing. The table lists this clone with a few counts. Its antigen has not been determined. A single base separates this from a much larger clone, so it may be a read error. The sample contains more than one DNA sequence encoding this CDR3. Library prep was done by PCR. The reads were generated on an Illumina HiSeq 4000. High-throughput sequencing was used to profile the TCR beta-chain CDR3 region of every patient. On the authors' methods: Drawing on CDR3 differences between clinicopathological groups, the researchers built a classifier meant to tell apart patients with distant-metastatic papillary thyroid cancer. Repertoire diversity was assessed with the Shannon index, and tumor-blood repertoire similarity with the Morisita-Horn index. TCRdb reprocessed the public reads (quality trimming at Q25 with fastp, clone calling with MiXCR) and kept in-frame beta chains. TCRdb, not the original authors, processed these V and J calls. Recorded for this sample are tens of thousands of clones; roughly 16% of them occurred a single time. The top ten constitute over 9% of the sample.

The sequence joins TRBV27 to TRBJ2-3; the D assignment is uncertain and may be TRBD1 or TRBD2, with 6 bases supporting each. What was sequenced was blood. The sequence was obtained from a male donor with papillary thyroid cancer or a benign thyroid nodule (not recorded which). Some clones in this sample may be carry-over from other donors' samples. The CDR3 sequence is CASKGGRSTDTQYF. The sequence in DNA is TGTGCCAGCAAGGGGGGCAGAAGCACAGATACTCAGTATTTT.